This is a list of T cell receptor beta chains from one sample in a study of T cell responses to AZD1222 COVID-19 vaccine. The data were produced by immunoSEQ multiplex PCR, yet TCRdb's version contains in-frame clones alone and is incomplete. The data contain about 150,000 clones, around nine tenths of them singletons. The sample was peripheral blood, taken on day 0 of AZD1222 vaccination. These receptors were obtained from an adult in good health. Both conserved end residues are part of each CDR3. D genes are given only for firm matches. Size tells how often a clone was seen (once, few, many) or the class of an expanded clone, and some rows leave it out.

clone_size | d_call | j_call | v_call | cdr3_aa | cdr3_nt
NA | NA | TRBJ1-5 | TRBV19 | CASSVGGNQPQHF | TGTGCCAGTAGCGTGGGAGGCAACCAGCCCCAGCATTTT
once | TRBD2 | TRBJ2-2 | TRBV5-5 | CASSFTPGGAGELFF | TGTGCCAGCAGTTTCACACCCGGGGGGGCCGGGGAGCTGTTTTTT
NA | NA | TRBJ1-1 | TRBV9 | CASSVRHEAEAFF | TGTGCCAGCAGCGTGAGACATGAGGCTGAAGCTTTCTTT
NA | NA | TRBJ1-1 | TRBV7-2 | CASIENQLMNTEAFF | TGTGCCAGCATCGAGAATCAGTTAATGAACACTGAAGCTTTCTTT
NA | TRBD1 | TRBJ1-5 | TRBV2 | CASRDRAGNQPQHF | TGTGCCAGCAGAGACAGGGCGGGCAATCAGCCCCAGCATTTT
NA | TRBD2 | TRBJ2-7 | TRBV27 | CASSAGTSISHEQYF | TGTGCCAGCAGTGCCGGGACTAGCATATCCCACGAGCAGTACTTC
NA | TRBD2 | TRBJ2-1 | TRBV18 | CASSPGLAGGLAYNEQFF | TGTGCCAGCTCACCAGGGCTAGCGGGAGGGCTAGCCTACAATGAGCAGTTCTTC
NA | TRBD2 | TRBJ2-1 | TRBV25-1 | CASRDSGPINEQFF | TGTGCCAGCAGGGATAGCGGGCCGATCAATGAGCAGTTCTTC
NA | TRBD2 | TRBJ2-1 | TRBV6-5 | CASSQLAGGPSEQFF | TGTGCCAGCAGTCAACTAGCGGGAGGGCCCAGTGAGCAGTTCTTC
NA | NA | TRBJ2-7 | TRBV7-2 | CASSAHTYEQYF | TGTGCCAGCAGCGCCCATACCTACGAGCAGTACTTC
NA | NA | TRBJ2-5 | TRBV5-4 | CASRTEPGDSGETQYF | TGTGCCAGCAGAACAGAACCGGGGGACTCGGGCGAGACCCAGTACTTC
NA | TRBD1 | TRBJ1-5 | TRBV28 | CASSLGGQGDQPQHF | TGTGCCAGCAGTTTAGGGGGACAGGGGGATCAGCCCCAGCATTTT
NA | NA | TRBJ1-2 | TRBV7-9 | CASSREAGKILNYGYTF | TGTGCCAGTAGCCGTGAAGCGGGGAAAATTCTGAACTATGGCTACACCTTC
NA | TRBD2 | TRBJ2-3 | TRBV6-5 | CATQREYTQYF | TGTGCCACACAGCGGGAGTATACGCAGTATTTT
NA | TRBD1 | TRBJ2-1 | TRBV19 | CASTPRDRGLNEQFF | TGTGCCAGTACCCCCCGGGACAGGGGCCTCAATGAGCAGTTCTTC
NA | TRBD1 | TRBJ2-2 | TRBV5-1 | CASSLDRRGTANTGELFF | TGCGCCAGCAGCTTGGATCGGCGTGGGACAGCGAACACCGGGGAGCTGTTTTTT